The subject of this entry is one TCR beta chain. This sample is part of a study of blood T cell repertoires in COVID-19. This table comes from immunoSEQ multiplex PCR, and its TCRdb copy is limited to in-frame clones, with some not included. The sample lists nearly 100,000 clones, approximately 80% occurring once. Germline CDR1 and CDR2: MNHNY and SVGAGI (reference sequence). The CDR3 has 11 residues. Between the trimmed V and J ends, which lost 5 bases and 12 bases, there was a span of 12 bases. The receptor was isolated from a man in his 70s with acute or convalescent COVID-19. The chain couples TRBV6-6 to TRBJ2-3; D remains unclear. Sequencing was performed on peripheral blood. As DNA, the CDR3 is TGTGCCAGCAGTCCAACCCGACTCCAGTATTTT. Its translation: CASSPTRLQYF.